The 24 T cell receptor beta chains listed next were all sequenced from one sample in a study of T cell repertoires in cytomegalovirus infection. TCRdb reprocessed the reads via MiXCR and lists one record per CDR3 protein. The repertoire includes under 300,000 distinct CDR3 sequences, 20% to 25% of them detected once, and about 20% sits in the top ten. The antigens these receptors bind are not known. The specimen was cultured PBMCs, collected from culture after CMV antigen stimulation. These receptor sequences come from a human donor in good health (CMV status not recorded). Some clones in this sample may be carry-over from other donors' samples.

V is TRBV20-1 and J is TRBJ1-2; D is unclear. The CDR3 totals 15 residues. Germline CDR1 is DFQATT and CDR2 is SNEGSKA (reference sequence). V was clipped by 1 base and J by 4 bases, with 16 bases between them. CDR3 in DNA: TGCAGTGCTAGAGTACCGCGGGGTACCAGCTATGGCTACACCTTC. It translates to CSARVPRGTSYGYTF.

V is TRBV12-3 or TRBV12-4 and J is TRBJ2-7; 11 nucleotides agree with TRBD2. After removal of 7 bases from V and 2 bases from J, the junction contained 7 bases not matched to a gene. CDR3 length equals 15 residues. CDR3 sequence reads: CASKVAGGRTYEQYF. DNA for the CDR3: TGTGCCAGCAAAGTAGCGGGAGGGAGAACCTACGAGCAGTACTTC.

The table lists this clonotype with a few counts. The chain carries TRBV6-2 or TRBV6-3 and TRBJ2-1, with 9 positions matching TRBD2. V lost 2 bases to trimming and J lost 4 bases; unmatched junction nucleotides: 6. Germline-derived CDR1 and CDR2 are MNHEY and SVGEGT. The CDR3 sequence is 16 residues long. The CDR3 protein is CASSYASGRRYNEQFF. The CDR3 region has the DNA TGTGCCAGCAGTTACGCCAGCGGGAGGCGGTACAATGAGCAGTTCTTC.

This chain uses TRBV15 with TRBJ2-3; D might be TRBD1 or TRBD2, each matching 5 bases. The germline V gene has CDR1 LNHNV and CDR2 YYDKDF (reference sequence). The CDR3 extends over 13 amino acids. With 8 bases removed from V and 2 bases from J, the gap between germline ends came to 11 bases. The CDR3 DNA reads TGTGCCACCGGACCGGGGCCCACAGATACGCAGTATTTT. Residues: CATGPGPTDTQYF.

This clonotype was counted only a few times. The chain uses TRBV12-3 or TRBV12-4 and TRBJ1-2, with D hard to call. This CDR3 spans 14 amino acids. V lost 3 bases and J 8 bases, leaving 16 bases between the germline ends. This CDR3 reads CASSFGPQSGGYTF. In DNA form, the CDR3 reads TGTGCCAGCAGTTTTGGCCCCCAAAGTGGGGGCTACACCTTC.

About this clonotype itself: The germline gene is not matched at one end of the junction; a read error may be the cause. This chain uses TRBV7-3 with TRBJ2-1; a possible D gene is TRBD2 (6 bases). Germline V lookup: CDR1 SGHTA, CDR2 FQGTGA. The CDR3 extends over 15 amino acids. DNA of the CDR3: TGTGCCAGCAGCCCGACTAGATCCGATATCAATAAGCAGTTCTTC. Protein sequence: CASSPTRSDINKQFF.

CDR3 sequence: CASGTLRETQYF. CDR3 nucleotide sequence: TGTGCCAGTGGAACCCTTCGGGAGACCCAGTACTTC. This chain links TRBV19 with TRBJ2-5; no clear D gene. Trimming cost V 8 bases and J 5 bases, with 12 bases left between them. Germline V gene sequence: CDR1 LNHDA, CDR2 SQIVND (reference sequence). The CDR3 runs 12 residues.

Many counts were recorded for this clonotype. The V and J genes are TRBV12-5 and TRBJ2-3; 13 bases map to TRBD2. The V segment lost 2 bases and the J segment 4 bases; nucleotides outside the gene matches: 6. This CDR3 region has 17 residues. Germline V lookup: CDR1 LGHNT, CDR2 FRNRAP. Written as DNA, the CDR3 is TGTGCTAGTGGTTTGACCCGGACTAGCGGGAGCCCAGATACGCAGTATTTT. This encodes CASGLTRTSGSPDTQYF.

This clonotype was counted a few times. The J gene is TRBJ2-2, the V gene TRBV28; perhaps TRBD2 as D (6 bases). V shed 5 bases and J shed 1 base, with 14 bases lying between them. This CDR3 region has 16 residues. The germline V gene has CDR1 MDHEN and CDR2 SYDVKM. The CDR3 reads CASSRASEMNTGELFF. The DNA for the CDR3 is TGTGCCAGCAGTAGAGCTAGCGAAATGAACACCGGGGAGCTGTTTTTT.

J is TRBJ2-1 and V is TRBV5-6; no firm D call. This CDR3 spans 14 amino acids. In germline, CDR1 is SGHDT, CDR2 YYEEEE. Trimming removed 4 bases from V and 4 bases from J, with 12 bases in between. The CDR3 reads CASSPPPEYNEQFF. DNA for the CDR3: TGTGCCAGCAGCCCCCCACCAGAATACAATGAGCAGTTCTTC. The variable domain in full, with the rest retrieved from reference TRBV5-6 and TRBJ2-1, is DAGVTQSPTHLIKTRGQQVTLRCSPKSGHDTVSWYQQALGQGPQFIFQYYEEEERQRGNFPDRFSGHQFPNYSSELNVNALLLGDSALYLCASSPPPEYNEQFFGPGTRLTVL.

At least ten counts were recorded for this clonotype. The chain combines TRBV20-1 with TRBJ2-2, with 13 bases lining up with TRBD2. This CDR3 is 17 amino acids long. The germline gives CDR1 DFQATT, CDR2 SNEGSKA (reference sequence). V was pared by 4 bases and J by 4 bases, with 9 bases of the junction left unmatched. CDR3 coding DNA: TGCAGTGCTAAACGGACTAGCGGGAGTTCGGTCACCGGGGAGCTGTTTTTT. It codes for CSAKRTSGSSVTGELFF.

The chain combines TRBV7-6 with TRBJ1-5; D is uncertain. The CDR3 is 15 residues long. The germline gives CDR1 SGHVS, CDR2 FNYEAQ. Trimming took 0 bases from V and 6 from J, leaving 12 bases between them. The CDR3 loop is CASSLAFGESQPQHF. The CDR3 DNA reads as TGTGCCAGCAGCTTAGCGTTCGGGGAGAGTCAGCCCCAGCATTTT.

V gene TRBV27 combines with J gene TRBJ2-5, with TRBD1 identical over 9 bases. Germline V gene sequence: CDR1 MNHEY, CDR2 SMNVEV (reference sequence). Trimming took 7 bases from V and 4 from J; bases not matched to a gene: 7. The CDR3 runs to 14 residues. This CDR3 is CASNDRGNRETQYF. Here the CDR3 DNA reads TGTGCCAGCAACGACAGGGGGAATCGAGAGACCCAGTACTTC.

The chain is built from TRBV27 and TRBJ2-2, with 13 bases matching TRBD2. V gave up 5 bases and J gave up 4 bases; unmatched junction bases: 7. This CDR3 has 17 amino acids. Per the germline V gene, CDR1 is MNHEY and CDR2 is SMNVEV (reference sequence). The CDR3 region is CASSPILAGGATGELFF. DNA of the CDR3: TGTGCCAGCAGTCCCATACTAGCGGGAGGGGCCACCGGGGAGCTGTTTTTT.

This clonotype was recorded at least ten times. The genes are TRBV12-3 or TRBV12-4 and TRBJ2-7; D ambiguous. This CDR3 spans 14 amino acids. V was pared by 2 bases and J by 0 bases, with 8 bases between. CDR3 nucleotides: TGTGCCAGCAGTTTAAGTCTTTCCTCCTACGAGCAGTACTTC. Translated: CASSLSLSSYEQYF.

This clonotype was seen only once. Since a much larger clone is just one base distant, this may be a read error. V is TRBV7-2 and J is TRBJ2-3; no reliable D call. Germline V gene sequence: CDR1 SGHTA, CDR2 FQGNSA. This CDR3 spans 14 amino acids. CDR3 DNA sequence: TGTGCCAACAGCCCCACCTATGCGGTAGATACGCAGTATTTT. This codes for CANSPTYAVDTQYF. Based on the CDR3 plus reference TRBV7-2 and TRBJ2-3, the full variable domain is GAGVSQSPSNKVTEKGKDVELRCDPISGHTALYWYRQSLGQGLEFLIYFQGNSAPDKSGLPSDRFSAERTGGSVSTLTIQRTQQEDSAVYLCANSPTYAVDTQYFGPGTRLTVL.

The sample holds a few counts of this clonotype. The chain links TRBV7-2 to TRBJ1-2, with D uncertain. Germline loops: CDR1 SGHTA, CDR2 FQGNSA. The CDR3 runs 13 residues. Trimming pared 6 bases from V and 3 bases from J, leaving 11 bases between. The CDR3 DNA follows: TGTGCCAGCAGTTATAGCGAAGACTATGGCTACACCTTC. It encodes CASSYSEDYGYTF.

The chain links TRBV7-2 to TRBJ1-4; 12 nucleotides agree with TRBD1. The V segment lost 3 bases and the J segment 7 bases; nucleotides outside the gene matches: 6. The CDR3 loop spans 16 amino acids. Germline V CDR1 and CDR2: SGHTA, FQGNSA. This CDR3 is CASSFNPGQGAEKLFF. Written as DNA, the CDR3 is TGTGCCAGCAGCTTCAATCCGGGACAGGGGGCTGAAAAACTGTTTTTT.

The rearrangement joins TRBV9 to TRBJ2-3; TRBD2 might be the D (6 bases). This CDR3 contains 15 residues. Trimming pared 3 bases from V and 4 bases from J, leaving 15 bases between. Germline V gives CDR1 SGDLS, CDR2 YYNGEE. CDR3 sequence: CASSARGSLPDTQYF. CDR3 nucleotides: TGTGCCAGCAGCGCCCGGGGGAGTCTCCCAGATACGCAGTATTTT.

V and J are TRBV7-2 and TRBJ1-6; D is ambiguous. CDR3 length: 15 amino acids. CDR1 and CDR2 from the germline V gene are SGHTA and FQGNSA. Trimming removed 5 bases from V and 7 bases from J, with 15 bases in between. CDR3 DNA sequence: TGTGCCAGCAGCCTGAACTCGGGGTGGAATTCACCCCTCCACTTT. Translated: CASSLNSGWNSPLHF.

The gene calls are TRBV28 and TRBJ1-1; D gene unclear. Trimming cost V 2 bases and J 0 bases, with 19 bases left between them. This CDR3 spans 18 amino acids. Germline assignment: CDR1 MDHEN and CDR2 SYDVKM. CDR3 sequence reads: CASSLDGSRREMNTEAFF. CDR3 in DNA: TGTGCCAGCAGTTTAGACGGTTCCAGGAGAGAAATGAACACTGAAGCTTTCTTT.

This clonotype has ten or more counts. CDR3 protein: CASSYRVHGDDNEQFF. The CDR3 bases are TGTGCCAGCAGTTACAGGGTCCATGGCGACGACAATGAGCAGTTCTTC. The chain carries TRBV6-2 or TRBV6-3 and TRBJ2-1; D gene uncertain. V was shortened by 2 bases and J by 5 bases, with 16 bases between the two germline ends. Per the germline V gene, CDR1 is MNHEY and CDR2 is SVGEGT. The length of the CDR3 is 16 residues.

V and J are TRBV9 and TRBJ1-2; a weak D match, TRBD1 (6 bases). Trimming cost V 0 bases and J 4 bases, with 10 bases left between them. Germline assignment: CDR1 SGDLS and CDR2 YYNGEE. This CDR3 has 14 residues. CDR3 nucleotide sequence: TGTGCCAGCAGCGTAGGGGGGCTGAGCTATGGCTACACCTTC. Protein sequence: CASSVGGLSYGYTF.

V usage is TRBV12-5 and J usage is TRBJ2-1; 7 nucleotides match TRBD2. The germline gives CDR1 LGHNT, CDR2 FRNRAP. V shed 6 bases and J 6 bases; nucleotides not matched to a gene: 11. The CDR3 contains 15 residues. This CDR3 is CASGLTSEPGNEQFF. The CDR3 DNA is TGTGCTAGTGGCCTTACTAGCGAACCTGGCAATGAGCAGTTCTTC.